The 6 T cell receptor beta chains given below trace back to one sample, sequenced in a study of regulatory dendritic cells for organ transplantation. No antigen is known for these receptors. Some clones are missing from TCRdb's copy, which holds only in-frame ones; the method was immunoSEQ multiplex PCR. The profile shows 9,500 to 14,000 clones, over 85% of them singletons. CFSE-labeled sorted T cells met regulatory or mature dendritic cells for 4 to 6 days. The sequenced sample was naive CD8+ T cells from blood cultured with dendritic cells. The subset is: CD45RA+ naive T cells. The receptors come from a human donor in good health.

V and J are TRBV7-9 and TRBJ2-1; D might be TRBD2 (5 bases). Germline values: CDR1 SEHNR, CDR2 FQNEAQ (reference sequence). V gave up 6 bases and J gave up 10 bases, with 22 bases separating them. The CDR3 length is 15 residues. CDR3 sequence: CASRSPRTAPGEQFF. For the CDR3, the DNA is TGTGCCAGCAGATCGCCCCGGACTGCTCCGGGGGAGCAGTTCTTC.

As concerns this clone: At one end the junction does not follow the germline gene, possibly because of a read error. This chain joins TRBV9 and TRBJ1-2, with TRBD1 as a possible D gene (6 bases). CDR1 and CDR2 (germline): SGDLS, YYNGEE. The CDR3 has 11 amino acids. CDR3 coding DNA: TGTGCCAGCAGCCCTCGACAGGTCCCCCACTTC. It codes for CASSPRQVPHF. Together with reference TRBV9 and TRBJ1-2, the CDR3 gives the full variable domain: DSGVTQTPKHLITATGQRVTLRCSPRSGDLSVYWYQQSLDQGLQFLIQYYNGEERAKGNILERFSAQQFPDLHSELNLSSLELGDSALYFCASSPRQVPHFGSGTRLTVV.

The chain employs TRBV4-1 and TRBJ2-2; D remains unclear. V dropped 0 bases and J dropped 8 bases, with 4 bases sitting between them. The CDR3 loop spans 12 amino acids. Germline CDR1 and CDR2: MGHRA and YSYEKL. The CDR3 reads CASSQDLGELFF. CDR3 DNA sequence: TGCGCCAGCAGCCAAGACCTTGGGGAGCTGTTTTTT.

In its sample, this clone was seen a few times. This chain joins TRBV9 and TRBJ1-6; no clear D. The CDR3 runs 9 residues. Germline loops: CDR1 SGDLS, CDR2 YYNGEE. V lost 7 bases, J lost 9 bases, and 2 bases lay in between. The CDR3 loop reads CASGSPLHF. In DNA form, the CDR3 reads TGTGCCAGCGGTTCACCCCTCCACTTT.

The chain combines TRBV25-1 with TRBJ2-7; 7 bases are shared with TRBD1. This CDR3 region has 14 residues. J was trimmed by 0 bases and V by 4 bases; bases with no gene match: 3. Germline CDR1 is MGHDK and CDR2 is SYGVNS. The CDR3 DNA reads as TGTGCCAGCAGTGTAGGGGGCAGCTCCTACGAGCAGTACTTC. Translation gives CASSVGGSSYEQYF.

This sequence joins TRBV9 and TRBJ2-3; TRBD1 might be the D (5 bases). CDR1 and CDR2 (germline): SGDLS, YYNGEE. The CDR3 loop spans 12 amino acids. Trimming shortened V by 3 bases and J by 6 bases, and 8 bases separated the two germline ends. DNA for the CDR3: TGTGCCAGCAGCGACAGGTTGGATACGCAGTATTTT. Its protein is CASSDRLDTQYF.